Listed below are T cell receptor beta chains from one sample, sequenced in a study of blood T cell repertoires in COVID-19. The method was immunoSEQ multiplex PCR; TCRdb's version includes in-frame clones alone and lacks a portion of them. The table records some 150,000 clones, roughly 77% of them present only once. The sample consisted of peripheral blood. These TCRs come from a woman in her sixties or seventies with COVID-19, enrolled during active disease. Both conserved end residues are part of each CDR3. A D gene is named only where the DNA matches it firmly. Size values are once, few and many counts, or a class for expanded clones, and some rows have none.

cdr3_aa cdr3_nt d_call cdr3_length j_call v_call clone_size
CASSITGGGGTQYF TGTGCCAGTAGTATTACAGGGGGAGGTGGGACCCAGTACTTC TRBD1 14 TRBJ2-5 TRBV19 few
CASSLQVPGELFF TGTGCCAGCAGTTTACAGGTGCCCGGGGAGCTGTTTTTT NA 13 TRBJ2-2 TRBV28 NA
CAWSAYNRLGGYTF TGTGCCTGGAGTGCCTATAACAGGTTGGGAGGCTACACCTTC NA 14 TRBJ1-2 TRBV30 NA
CASRRSQGVGTEAFF TGTGCCAGCAGACGCTCACAGGGGGTTGGCACTGAAGCTTTCTTT TRBD1 15 TRBJ1-1 TRBV6-1 NA
CASGDRTGGEKLFF TGTGCCAGCGGCGACCGGACAGGAGGCGAAAAACTGTTTTTT TRBD1 14 TRBJ1-4 TRBV2 few
CASSVGSGLHLKETQYF TGTGCCAGCAGCGTAGGATCGGGACTTCACCTAAAAGAGACCCAGTACTTC NA 17 TRBJ2-5 TRBV9 NA
CASSKRSQPQHF TGTGCCAGCAGCAAGCGAAGTCAGCCCCAGCATTTT NA 12 TRBJ1-5 TRBV21-1 NA
CASSYRPTGAGNTIYF TGTGCCAGCAGTTACCGACCGACAGGGGCTGGAAACACCATATATTTT TRBD1 16 TRBJ1-3 TRBV6-5 once
CASALGGGSPLHF TGTGCCAGCGCCTTGGGAGGGGGTTCACCCCTCCACTTT NA 13 TRBJ1-6 TRBV2 NA
CASSPYGTEAFF TGTGCCAGCAGCCCATACGGCACTGAAGCTTTCTTT NA 12 TRBJ1-1 TRBV7-8 once
CASSQGGRNSPLHF TGTGCCAGCAGCCAAGGGGGCCGCAATTCACCCCTCCACTTT NA 14 TRBJ1-6 TRBV3-1/TRBV3-2 NA
CASSHGLGANTEAFF TGTGCCAGCAGCCACGGGTTAGGGGCAAACACTGAAGCTTTCTTT NA 15 TRBJ1-1 TRBV3-1/TRBV3-2 NA
CASSQETGNRRELFF TGCGCCAGCAGCCAAGAGACAGGGAATCGCCGGGAGCTGTTTTTT TRBD1 15 TRBJ2-2 TRBV4-3 NA
CASSILFAGTNQPQHF TGTGCCAGTAGTATATTATTCGCAGGCACCAATCAGCCCCAGCATTTT NA 16 TRBJ1-5 TRBV19 NA
CSVERGGVNTEAFF TGCAGCGTTGAAAGGGGCGGAGTGAACACTGAAGCTTTCTTT NA 14 TRBJ1-1 TRBV29-1 NA
CASSSRVNSPLHF TGTGCCAGTAGTTCCAGGGTCAATTCACCCCTCCACTTT NA 13 TRBJ1-6 TRBV19 few
CASSLAATGNGYTF TGCGCCAGCAGCTTGGCCGCGACAGGGAATGGCTACACCTTC TRBD1 14 TRBJ1-2 TRBV5-1 few
CASRSLSSYEQYF TGTGCCAGCAGGTCCCTTTCCTCCTACGAGCAGTACTTC NA 13 TRBJ2-7 TRBV11-2 NA
CASSTGTSGAYNEQFF TGTGCCAGCAGCACCGGGACTAGCGGGGCTTACAATGAGCAGTTCTTC TRBD2 16 TRBJ2-1 TRBV5-4 once
CASLDRSNYGYTF TGTGCCAGCCTAGATAGGTCTAACTATGGCTACACCTTC NA 13 TRBJ1-2 TRBV6-5 NA
CASSLVIGGEAFF TGTGCCAGCAGCTTGGTAATTGGGGGGGAAGCTTTCTTT NA 13 TRBJ1-1 TRBV7-2 NA
CATSRQGGFYEQYF TGTGCCACCAGCAGACAGGGTGGTTTCTACGAGCAGTACTTC NA 14 TRBJ2-7 TRBV15 few
CASRPDPQGNIQYF TGTGCCAGCAGACCTGACCCCCAGGGGAACATTCAGTACTTC NA 14 TRBJ2-4 TRBV6-5 NA
CSVVGLNEKLFF TGCAGCGTTGTGGGACTAAATGAAAAACTGTTTTTT NA 12 TRBJ1-4 TRBV29-1 NA
CASSSRQESSGNTIYF TGTGCCAGCAGTAGCAGACAGGAGAGCTCTGGAAACACCATATATTTT NA 16 TRBJ1-3 TRBV2 NA
CASSSFAGETQYF TGTGCCAGCAGCTCCTTCGCAGGCGAGACCCAGTACTTC NA 13 TRBJ2-5 TRBV7-7 once
CASSGGAGARQETQYF TGTGCCAGCAGCGGGGGAGCGGGGGCCCGACAAGAGACCCAGTACTTC TRBD2 16 TRBJ2-5 TRBV5-4 NA
CASSQLGGYTF TGTGCCAGCAGCCAACTAGGTGGCTACACCTTC NA 11 TRBJ1-2 TRBV3-1/TRBV3-2 NA
CASSVDRKDGYTF TGTGCCAGCAGCGTGGACAGGAAGGACGGCTACACCTTC TRBD1 13 TRBJ1-2 TRBV9 NA
CASSTRGRSAFF TGTGCCAGTAGTACCAGGGGGCGCTCAGCTTTCTTT TRBD1 12 TRBJ1-1 TRBV19 NA
CAISEKGQIAVNEKLFF TGTGCCATCAGTGAAAAAGGACAGATTGCAGTTAATGAAAAACTGTTTTTT NA 17 TRBJ1-4 TRBV10-3 NA
CASSEAGGGDTQYF TGTGCCAGCAGTGAAGCGGGAGGTGGGGATACGCAGTATTTT NA 14 TRBJ2-3 TRBV6-1 NA
CASSQISGEHQFF TGTGCCAGCAGCCAGATAAGTGGGGAGCACCAGTTCTTC NA 13 TRBJ2-1 TRBV3-1/TRBV3-2 NA
CATSDPAGLGYTF TGTGCCACCAGTGACCCGGCAGGGCTCGGCTACACCTTC NA 13 TRBJ1-2 TRBV24-1 NA
CASSIQEDRAAAFF TGTGCCAGTAGTATACAGGAGGACAGGGCCGCGGCTTTCTTT TRBD1 14 TRBJ1-1 TRBV19 NA
CASSPEQVDSGNTIYF TGTGCCAGCTCACCGGAACAGGTTGACTCTGGAAACACCATATATTTT NA 16 TRBJ1-3 TRBV18 NA
CASSYETGGGEKLFF TGTGCCAGCAGTTACGAGACAGGGGGAGGTGAAAAACTGTTTTTT TRBD1 15 TRBJ1-4 TRBV6-6 NA
CASGGNDQPQHF TGTGCCAGCGGGGGGAACGATCAGCCCCAGCATTTT NA 12 TRBJ1-5 TRBV6-5 NA
CASSPTQGGNTIYF TGTGCCAGCAGCCCCACCCAGGGAGGAAACACCATATATTTT NA 14 TRBJ1-3 TRBV5-4 NA
CAWSGGSRTFF TGTGCCTGGAGTGGTGGGTCGCGGACTTTCTTT NA 11 TRBJ1-1 TRBV30 NA
CASSPGGKTNTGELFF TGTGCCAGCAGCCCGGGGGGCAAAACGAACACCGGGGAGCTGTTTTTT NA 16 TRBJ2-2 TRBV5-4 once
CASSLGAANQPQHF TGCGCCAGCAGCTTAGGGGCTGCAAATCAGCCCCAGCATTTT NA 14 TRBJ1-5 TRBV5-1 NA
CASSDITGAEQYF TGCGCCAGCAGTGATATAACAGGGGCCGAGCAGTACTTC TRBD1 13 TRBJ2-7 TRBV10-1 NA
CASSYAASNSPLHF TGTGCCAGCAGTTACGCTGCGAGTAATTCACCCCTCCACTTT NA 14 TRBJ1-6 TRBV6-2/TRBV6-3 once
CASSESVNTIYF TGTGCCAGCAGTGAATCGGTGAACACCATATATTTT NA 12 TRBJ1-3 TRBV6-1 few
CASSMGVQGGGELFF TGTGCCAGTAGTATGGGCGTCCAAGGAGGCGGGGAGCTGTTTTTT NA 15 TRBJ2-2 TRBV19 once
CASTSTTPGEQYF TGTGCCAGCACCTCTACCACTCCGGGGGAGCAGTACTTC NA 13 TRBJ2-7 TRBV28 NA
CAWSGQINSPLHF TGTGCCTGGAGCGGACAGATTAATTCACCCCTCCACTTT NA 13 TRBJ1-6 TRBV30 NA
CASSSPGTANEKLFF TGTGCCAGTAGCTCCCCCGGGACAGCTAATGAAAAACTGTTTTTT TRBD1 15 TRBJ1-4 TRBV19 NA
CATSFGGRYNEQFF TGTGCCACCAGTTTCGGGGGGCGCTACAATGAGCAGTTCTTC NA 14 TRBJ2-1 TRBV24-1 once
CASTSTRGAGIEQFF TGTGCCAGTACCTCCACCCGGGGGGCCGGGATTGAGCAGTTCTTC NA 15 TRBJ2-1 TRBV19 NA
CASSLRGAAEAFF TGTGCCAGCAGCTTGCGGGGGGCGGCTGAAGCTTTCTTT NA 13 TRBJ1-1 TRBV11-2 NA
CASTPGFWDTEAFF TGTGCCAGCACCCCAGGGTTTTGGGACACTGAAGCTTTCTTT NA 14 TRBJ1-1 TRBV11-2 NA
CASSLGTLGNYEQYF TGTGCCAGCTCACTCGGGACTCTGGGGAACTACGAGCAGTACTTC NA 15 TRBJ2-7 TRBV18 few
CASSRGGRLDTEAFF TGTGCCAGCAGTAGAGGGGGACGATTGGACACTGAAGCTTTCTTT NA 15 TRBJ1-1 TRBV9 NA
CASSLAGGKDGYTF TGTGCCAGCAGCTTGGCAGGGGGGAAGGATGGCTACACCTTC TRBD1 14 TRBJ1-2 TRBV5-5 NA